This entry describes one T cell receptor beta chain. This clone was picked up one time. Its antigen has not been determined. The sample holds no much larger clone one base away, and base qualities are not on file. This specimen belongs to a study of blood T cell repertoires in COVID-19 (dated by TCRdb to between 2020 and 2021). Describing the broader study: Collaborator samples came from the United States, Italy and Spain and covered acute and convalescent phases of COVID-19. Where available, HLA class I and class II types were taken from metadata supplied by the sample provider and were not determined by assay-based typing. Sample metadata almost always included a de-identified subject ID, COVID-19 status, age in years and sex. The samples were drawn from the first 160 participants of the ongoing ImmuneRACE study and from 1,254 subjects provided by 6 global collaborators. Subjects who had been exposed to COVID-19, were actively infected with it, or had recovered from it provided the deeply sampled blood TCRbeta repertoires that made up the dataset. A freely available public database, intended as a resource for researchers studying the immune response to SARS-CoV-2, is where the repertoires were released. The prospective study material was composed of cDNA or gDNA derived from T cells, B-cell-depleted T cells, or PBMCs.

One collaborating source in Seattle enrolled patients while the patients were actively infected and followed the patients over time throughout the course of disease. The collaborating institutions used their own protocols to collect whole blood in K2EDTA tubes. For TCRbeta analysis, collaborator samples were shipped as frozen whole blood, as isolated PBMCs, or as DNA extracted from either sample type. CDR3 length: 15 amino acids, cysteine to phenylalanine. Just the 45-base CDR3 DNA is kept, in frame starting at base 1. V ends up 0 bases short and J 2 bases short, with an unmatched junction base count of 3. From the germline V gene (reference sequence), CDR1 is LNHNV and CDR2 is YYDKDF. What the study reported, not specific to this receptor: How much clinical and demographic metadata was included differed by source and by participant, and the metadata was provided uncurated.

TCRbeta CDR3 regions were amplified from genomic DNA by means of the immunoSEQ Assay, a bias-controlled multiplex PCR. On the authors' methods: Within the assay, amplification of reference gene primers was used to estimate how many nucleated cells each sample contained. Sequence reads were collapsed and filtered to measure the absolute abundance of every unique TCRbeta CDR3 rearrangement. For each sample, productive Simpson clonality was calculated as the square root of Simpson's diversity index over productive rearrangements. Imported from immuneACCESS, the table was reduced by TCRdb to in-frame sequences with V and J called. These copies leave out some clones; in studies compared against another copy, an unresolved V gene accounts for under half, and the cause of the remainder is not known. Clonal size and the V and J genes are those of that table, whereas D and trimming came from the DNA. The sample profile shows around 140,000 clones; 88% of them were found once. Approximately 2.5% of the sample goes to the ten largest clones.

This receptor was identified in a human donor with COVID-19, enrolled during active disease. The donor label of this sample is uncertain. The chain was built from TRBV15 and TRBJ2-7, and TRBD2 matches 8 of the central bases. Sequenced input: peripheral blood. The DNA is as follows: TGTGCCACCAGCAGAGACAACGGGAGGGCCTACGAGCAGTACTTC. It specifies CATSRDNGRAYEQYF.